The clone carrying this T cell receptor beta chain was counted only a few times. CDR3 length: 11 residues. The germline gives CDR1 SGHRS, CDR2 YFSETQ. V was pared by 6 bases and J by 9 bases, with 6 bases of the junction left unmatched. Punch biopsies of lesional scalp, plus peripheral blood, were taken from alopecia areata patients. The sample comes from a study of CD8+ T cells in alopecia areata. The overall study: Oral tofacitinib (5 to 10 mg twice daily) was administered to treated patients.

Once RNA had been extracted, it was reverse transcribed into cDNA to act as the sequencing template. Here immunoSEQ multiplex PCR was the method, and the copy in TCRdb shows in-frame clones only, minus some. The sample includes over 100,000 clones, around 49% seen only once; the top ten take roughly a sixth. Sequenced here: CD8+ T cells sorted from blood, sampled at week 0. The rearrangement links TRBV5-1 to TRBJ2-7, with 7 bases lining up with TRBD1. This TCR derives from a human donor with alopecia areata. This chain's CDR3 is CASIKGAVQYF. The DNA for the CDR3 is TGCGCCAGCATCAAGGGGGCTGTGCAGTACTTC.